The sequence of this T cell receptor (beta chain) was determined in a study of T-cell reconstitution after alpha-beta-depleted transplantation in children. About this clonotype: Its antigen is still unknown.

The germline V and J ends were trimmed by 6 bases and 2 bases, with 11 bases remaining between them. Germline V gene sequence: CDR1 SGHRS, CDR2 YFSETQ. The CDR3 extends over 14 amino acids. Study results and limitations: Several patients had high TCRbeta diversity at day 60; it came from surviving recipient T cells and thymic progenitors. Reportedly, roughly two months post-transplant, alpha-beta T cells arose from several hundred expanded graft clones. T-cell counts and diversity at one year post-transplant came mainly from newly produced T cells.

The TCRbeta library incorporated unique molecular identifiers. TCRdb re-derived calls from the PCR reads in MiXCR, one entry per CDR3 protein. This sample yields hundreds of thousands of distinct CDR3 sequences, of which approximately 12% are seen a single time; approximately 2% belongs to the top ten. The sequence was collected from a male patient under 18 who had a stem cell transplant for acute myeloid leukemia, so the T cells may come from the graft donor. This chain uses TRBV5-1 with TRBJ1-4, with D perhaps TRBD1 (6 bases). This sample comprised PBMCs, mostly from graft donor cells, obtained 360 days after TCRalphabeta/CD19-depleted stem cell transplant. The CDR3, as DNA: TGCGCCAGCACCCTCGGGGGCACTAATGAAAAACTGTTTTTT. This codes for CASTLGGTNEKLFF.